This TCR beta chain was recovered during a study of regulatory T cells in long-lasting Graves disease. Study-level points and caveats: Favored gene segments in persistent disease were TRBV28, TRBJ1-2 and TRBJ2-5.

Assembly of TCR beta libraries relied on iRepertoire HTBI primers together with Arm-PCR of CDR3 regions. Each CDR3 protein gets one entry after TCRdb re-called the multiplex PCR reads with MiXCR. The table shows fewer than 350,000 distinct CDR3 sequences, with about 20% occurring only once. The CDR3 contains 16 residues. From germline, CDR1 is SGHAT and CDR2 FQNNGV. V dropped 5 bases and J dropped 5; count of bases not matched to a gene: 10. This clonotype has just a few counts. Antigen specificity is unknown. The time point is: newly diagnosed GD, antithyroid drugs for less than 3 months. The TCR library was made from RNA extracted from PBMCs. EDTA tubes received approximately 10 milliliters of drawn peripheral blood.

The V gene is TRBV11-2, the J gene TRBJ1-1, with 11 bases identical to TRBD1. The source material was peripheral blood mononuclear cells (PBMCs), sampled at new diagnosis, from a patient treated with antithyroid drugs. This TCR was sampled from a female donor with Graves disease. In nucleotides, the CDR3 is TGTGCCAGCAGCCCGGACAGGGGGCTAAGAAGAACTGAAGCTTTCTTT. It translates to CASSPDRGLRRTEAFF.